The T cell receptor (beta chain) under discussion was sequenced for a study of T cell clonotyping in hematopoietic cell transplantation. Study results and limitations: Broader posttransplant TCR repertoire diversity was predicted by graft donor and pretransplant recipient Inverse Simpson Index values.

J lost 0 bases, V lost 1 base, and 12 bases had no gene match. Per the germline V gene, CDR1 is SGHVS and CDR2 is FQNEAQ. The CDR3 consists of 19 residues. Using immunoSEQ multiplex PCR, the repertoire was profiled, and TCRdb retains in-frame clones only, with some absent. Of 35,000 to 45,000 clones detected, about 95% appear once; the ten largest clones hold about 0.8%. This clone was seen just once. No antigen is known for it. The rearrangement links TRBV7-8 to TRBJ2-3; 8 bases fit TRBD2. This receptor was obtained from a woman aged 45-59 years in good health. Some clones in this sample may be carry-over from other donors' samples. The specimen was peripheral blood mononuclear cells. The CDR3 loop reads CASSLGAVSGGVSTDTQYF. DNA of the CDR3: TGTGCCAGCAGCTTAGGGGCAGTGTCGGGGGGGGTTAGCACAGATACGCAGTATTTT.